A single sample gave rise to the 28 T cell receptor beta chains below, sequenced in a study of cytomegalovirus exposure and HLA in healthy donors listed by TCRdb under 2017. The library came from the immunoSEQ multiplex PCR assay. As stored in TCRdb, this immuneACCESS dataset retains in-frame rearrangements with V and J assigned. A fraction of the clones does not appear; measured against another copy, unresolved V genes explain less than half of the discrepancy, and the remainder lacks a known reason. The sample table shows about 110,000 clones, and around 95% are seen once. Together, the top ten hold under 0.75% of the sample. Material: PBMCs. The receptors were sampled from a young woman in good health and CMV-seronegative.

This chain joins TRBV6-5 and TRBJ2-7; 7 positions agree with TRBD1. Germline-derived CDR1 and CDR2 are MNHEY and SVGAGI. The CDR3 loop spans 13 amino acids. Unmatched junction bases numbered 8, after V lost 7 bases and J lost 5 bases. Here the CDR3 reads CASKETGRDEQYF. CDR3 nucleotide sequence: TGTGCCAGCAAAGAGACAGGGCGGGACGAGCAGTACTTC.

The chain links TRBV21-1 to TRBJ1-3; the D call in the table, TRBD1, was not verified against the DNA. TRBV21-1 is given as a pseudogene. The CDR3 sequence is 13 residues long. The CDR3 sequence: CASPQGAGNTIYF. CDR3 in DNA: TGTGCCAGCCCACAGGGGGCAGGAAACACCATATATTTT.

This clone was counted only a few times. CDR3 sequence reads: CASSSRQGQPQHF. CDR3 bases: TGTGCCAGCAGCTCCCGACAGGGGCAGCCCCAGCATTTT. The chain joins TRBV7-6 to TRBJ1-5; 8 bases fit TRBD1. Germline values: CDR1 SGHVS, CDR2 FNYEAQ. The CDR3 loop spans 13 amino acids. Trimming cost V 4 bases and J 7 bases; bases outside gene matches: 3.

The chain is built from TRBV2 and TRBJ1-6; 12 bases agree with TRBD1. CDR3 length equals 19 residues. In germline, CDR1 is SNHLY, CDR2 FYNNEI. Losses at the gene ends were 6 bases for V and 0 bases for J; bases not matched to a gene: 9. The DNA of the CDR3 is TGTGCCAGCAGGGGACGCCGGGACAGGGGGCTCTCCTATAATTCACCCCTCCACTTT. Encoded protein: CASRGRRDRGLSYNSPLHF. The full variable domain, rest sourced from reference TRBV2 and TRBJ1-6, is EPEVTQTPSHQVTQMGQEVILRCVPISNHLYFYWYRQILGQKVEFLVSFYNNEISEKSEIFDDQFSVERPDGSNFTLKIRSTKLEDSAMYFCASRGRRDRGLSYNSPLHFGNGTRLTVT.

This chain uses TRBV2 with TRBJ1-4; 8 bases are a match to TRBD1. The germline V gene has CDR1 SNHLY and CDR2 FYNNEI. The trim removed 7 bases at V and 7 bases at J, leaving 5 bases unmatched. The CDR3 is 13 residues long. The CDR3 nucleotides are TGTGCCAGCACCGGGACAGGCTCTGAAAAACTGTTTTTT. This encodes CASTGTGSEKLFF.

The V gene is TRBV5-5, the J gene TRBJ1-4; tentatively, D is TRBD1 (6 bases). Germline CDR1 SGHKS, CDR2 YYEKEE (reference sequence). The V and J ends lost 4 bases and 4 bases respectively, with 11 bases between them. The CDR3 consists of 14 residues. The CDR3 is CASSLQGLNEKLFF. CDR3 DNA sequence: TGTGCCAGCAGCCTACAGGGCCTTAATGAAAAACTGTTTTTT.

The chain links TRBV10-3 to TRBJ2-7; 10 bases agree with TRBD2. The CDR3 runs 16 residues. Looked up from germline, CDR1 is ENHRY and CDR2 is SYGVKD. The V and J ends lost 3 bases and 2 bases, in that order; junction bases with no gene match: 7. The CDR3 spells CAISDWSSGGPYEQYF. The CDR3 nucleotides are TGTGCCATCAGTGACTGGTCTAGCGGGGGACCCTACGAGCAGTACTTC.

This chain links TRBV27 with TRBJ2-5, with D perhaps matching TRBD2 (6 bases). Germline V gene lookup returns CDR1 MNHEY and CDR2 SMNVEV (reference sequence). The CDR3 spans 14 residues. V was pared by 5 bases and J by 5 bases, with 15 bases between. The CDR3 DNA is TGTGCCAGCAGTCCCCCCGGGACTGGGGAGACCCAGTACTTC. Encoded protein: CASSPPGTGETQYF.

The gene calls are TRBV2 and TRBJ2-1; TRBD2 agrees at 13 bases. V lost 5 bases and J lost 3; bases outside the gene matches: 4. Germline V CDR1 and CDR2: SNHLY, FYNNEI. This CDR3 contains 16 residues. The CDR3, as DNA: TGTGCCAGCAGTAGACGGACTAGCGGGGGCTACAATGAGCAGTTCTTC. This translates into CASSRRTSGGYNEQFF.

The chain couples TRBV7-8 to TRBJ2-7; weak D call: TRBD2 (6 bases). The CDR3 is 16 residues long. Germline CDR1 SGHVS, CDR2 FQNEAQ. The ends were cut back, 4 bases at V and 5 bases at J, with 21 bases in the middle. CDR3 amino acids: CASSYHQGGAVNEQYF. In nucleotides, the CDR3 is TGTGCCAGCAGCTACCATCAGGGAGGAGCGGTCAACGAGCAGTACTTC.

This chain uses TRBV15 with TRBJ2-3; 7 bases align to TRBD2. The V gene's germline CDR1 is LNHNV and CDR2 YYDKDF (reference sequence). The CDR3 runs 15 residues. V trimming: 8 bases; J trimming: 7 bases; junction bases outside the gene matches: 15. CDR3 sequence: CATQSPGTTRYTQYF. The CDR3 bases are TGTGCCACCCAATCCCCCGGGACTACCCGGTATACGCAGTATTTT. Full variable domain (remainder filled in from reference TRBV15 and TRBJ2-3): DAMVIQNPRYQVTQFGKPVTLSCSQTLNHNVMYWYQQKSSQAPKLLFHYYDKDFNNEADTPDNFQSRRPNTSFCFLDIRSPGLGDTAMYLCATQSPGTTRYTQYFGPGTRLTVL.

The V call is TRBV25-1, the J call TRBJ2-1; D is uncertain. V was clipped by 2 bases and J by 12 bases, with 8 bases between them. Germline values: CDR1 MGHDK, CDR2 SYGVNS. This CDR3 has 11 amino acids. This CDR3 is CASSEAASQFF. Written as DNA, the CDR3 is TGTGCCAGCAGTGAAGCAGCGTCGCAGTTCTTC. Using reference TRBV25-1 and TRBJ2-1 for the parts outside the CDR3, the full variable domain is EADIYQTPRYLVIGTGKKITLECSQTMGHDKMYWYQQDPGMELHLIHYSYGVNSTEKGDLSSESTVSRIRTEHFPLTLESARPSHTSQYLCASSEAASQFFGPGTRLTVL.

The chain is built from TRBV28 and TRBJ2-7; D is possibly TRBD1 (6 bases). The V gene's germline CDR1 is MDHEN and CDR2 SYDVKM. The CDR3 runs to 13 residues. V lost 1 base to trimming and J lost 2 bases, with 6 bases between them. CDR3: CASSLSGAYEQYF. CDR3 sequence (DNA): TGTGCCAGCAGTTTATCAGGGGCCTACGAGCAGTACTTC.

This clone came up once. V gene TRBV14 combines with J gene TRBJ2-7, with TRBD1 matching over 8 bases. Germline CDR1 and CDR2: SGHDN and FVKESK. Germline trimming cut 6 bases from V and 2 bases from J; bases unmatched to any gene: 12. This CDR3 is 16 amino acids long. The CDR3 reads CASRGSDRGSPYEQYF. The CDR3 nucleotides are TGTGCCAGCAGGGGATCCGACAGGGGCTCTCCCTACGAGCAGTACTTC.

This clone was seen once. CDR3 sequence: CASSWDRVDEQFF. CDR3 coding DNA: TGTGCCAGCAGTTGGGACAGGGTCGATGAGCAGTTCTTC. The gene calls are TRBV7-2 and TRBJ2-1, with TRBD1 identical over 9 bases. Germline V gives CDR1 SGHTA, CDR2 FQGNSA. V shed 6 bases and J 8 bases; nucleotides not matched to a gene: 5. The CDR3 has 13 residues.

Notes on this clone: The same CDR3 also results from other DNA sequences found in this sample. V usage is TRBV5-1 and J usage is TRBJ2-3, with D perhaps matching TRBD2 (5 bases). CDR3 length: 15 amino acids. V was pared by 0 bases and J by 2 bases, with 10 bases between. The germline gives CDR1 SGHRS, CDR2 YFSETQ. In nucleotides, the CDR3 is TGCGCCAGCAGCTTGGCCGCCGGGGTCACAGATACGCAGTATTTT. Its protein is CASSLAAGVTDTQYF.

The chain joins TRBV20-1 to TRBJ1-1; D may be TRBD1 (6 bases). The CDR3 has 11 amino acids. The germline CDR1 and CDR2 sequences are DFQATT and SNEGSKA (reference sequence). Trimming took off 7 bases at V and 4 bases at J, with 10 bases between the two ends. The CDR3 DNA sequence: TGCAGTGACCTAGGGGGCACTGAAGCTTTCTTT. It codes for CSDLGGTEAFF.

The rearrangement uses TRBV6-5 and TRBJ2-5; tentative D call: TRBD2 (6 bases). The CDR3 totals 15 residues. Trimming shortened V by 6 bases and J by 5 bases, and 19 bases separated the two germline ends. Germline V gene sequence: CDR1 MNHEY, CDR2 SVGAGI. This CDR3 reads CASRDPTWDSETQYF. The CDR3 DNA sequence: TGTGCCAGCAGGGATCCTACTTGGGACTCGGAGACCCAGTACTTC.

The chain combines TRBV27 with TRBJ1-6; D remains ambiguous. Germline CDR1 reads MNHEY; CDR2 reads SMNVEV (reference sequence). V was pared by 8 bases and J by 1 base, with 6 bases between. The length of the CDR3 is 13 residues. CDR3 in DNA: TGTGCCAGCTGGAGGTCCTATAATTCACCCCTCCACTTT. Its protein product is CASWRSYNSPLHF.

The gene calls are TRBV7-2 and TRBJ2-3; perhaps TRBD1 as D (5 bases). The CDR3 is 13 residues long. Germline CDR1 reads SGHTA; CDR2 reads FQGNSA. V lost 4 bases and J 4 bases, leaving 9 bases between the germline ends. CDR3 loop: CASSYWGADTQYF. The CDR3 DNA sequence: TGTGCCAGCAGCTACTGGGGCGCAGATACGCAGTATTTT.

The rearrangement joins TRBV28 to TRBJ1-6; 9 nucleotides align to TRBD1. The CDR3 runs to 17 residues. In germline, CDR1 is MDHEN, CDR2 SYDVKM. V gave up 8 bases and J gave up 0 bases; unmatched junction bases: 8. In DNA, the CDR3 is TGTGCCAGCGGTACGGGACAGGGACCCTCCTATAATTCACCCCTCCACTTT. As protein: CASGTGQGPSYNSPLHF.

V gene TRBV19 combines with J gene TRBJ1-4; D gene uncertain. Germline assignment: CDR1 LNHDA and CDR2 SQIVND (reference sequence). The germline V and J ends were trimmed by 4 bases and 1 base, with 7 bases remaining between them. The CDR3 sequence is 14 residues long. The CDR3 here is CASSNAVTNEKLFF. DNA for the CDR3: TGTGCCAGTAGTAATGCGGTAACTAATGAAAAACTGTTTTTT.

The chain is built from TRBV11-2 and TRBJ1-2, with a possible D match to TRBD1 (6 bases). Germline CDR1 SGHAT, CDR2 FQNNGV. The V end was cut by 0 bases, the J end by 3 bases, with 11 bases between. The CDR3 loop spans 15 amino acids. CDR3: CASSLDRGGYYGYTF. In DNA form, the CDR3 reads TGTGCCAGCAGCTTAGACCGGGGGGGCTACTATGGCTACACCTTC.

The chain employs TRBV4-2 and TRBJ1-1; possible D gene TRBD1, 6 bases. V was trimmed by 1 base and J by 5 bases, leaving 11 bases between them. Per germline, CDR1 LGHNA and CDR2 YNFKEQ. The CDR3 is 14 residues long. The CDR3 reads CASSQAGARTEAFF. For the CDR3, the DNA is TGTGCCAGCAGCCAAGCAGGGGCGCGGACTGAAGCTTTCTTT.

Here the CDR3 reads CASKRFPSGDSPLHF. CDR3 bases: TGTGCCAGCAAGAGGTTCCCATCGGGTGATTCACCCCTCCACTTT. V and J are TRBV6-5 and TRBJ1-6; no clear D gene. Trimming left V 7 bases short and J 8 bases short, with 18 bases between. The germline V gene has CDR1 MNHEY and CDR2 SVGAGI. The CDR3 is 15 residues long.

The chain is built from TRBV11-2 and TRBJ2-7; the match to TRBD1 covers 7 bases. Germline V gene data show CDR1 as SGHAT and CDR2 as FQNNGV. Trimming took 1 base from V and 3 from J; bases not matched to a gene: 3. This CDR3 region has 14 residues. CDR3 nucleotide sequence: TGTGCCAGCAGCTTAGGGGACAGCTACTACGAGCAGTACTTC. This sequence encodes CASSLGDSYYEQYF.

This chain connects TRBV18 to TRBJ2-3; no clear D. The CDR3 consists of 11 residues. V lost 5 bases, J lost 4 bases, and 4 bases lay in between. Germline V gives CDR1 KGHSH, CDR2 LQKENI. DNA for the CDR3: TGTGCCAGCTCATTCTCAGATACGCAGTATTTT. As protein: CASSFSDTQYF.

This clone was detected once. The rearrangement joins TRBV28 to TRBJ1-2, with 9 positions matching TRBD1. V lost 5 bases to trimming and J lost 3 bases; unmatched junction nucleotides: 7. This CDR3 region has 15 residues. The V gene's germline CDR1 is MDHEN and CDR2 SYDVKM. The CDR3 loop is CASSPWDRAYYGYTF. DNA for the CDR3: TGTGCCAGCAGTCCCTGGGACAGGGCCTACTATGGCTACACCTTC.